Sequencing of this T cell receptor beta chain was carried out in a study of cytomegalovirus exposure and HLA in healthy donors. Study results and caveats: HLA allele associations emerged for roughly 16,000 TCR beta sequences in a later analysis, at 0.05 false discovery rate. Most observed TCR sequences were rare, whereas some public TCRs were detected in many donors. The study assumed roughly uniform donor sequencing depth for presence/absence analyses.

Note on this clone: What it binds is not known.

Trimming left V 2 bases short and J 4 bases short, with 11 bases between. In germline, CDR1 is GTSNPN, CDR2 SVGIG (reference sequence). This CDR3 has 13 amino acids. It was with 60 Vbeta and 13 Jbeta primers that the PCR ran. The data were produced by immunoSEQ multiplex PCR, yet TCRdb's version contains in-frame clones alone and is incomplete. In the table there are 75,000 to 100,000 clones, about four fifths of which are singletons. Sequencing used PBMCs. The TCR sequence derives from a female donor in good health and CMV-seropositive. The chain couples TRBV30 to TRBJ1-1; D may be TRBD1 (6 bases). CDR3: CAWSWTAGTEAFF. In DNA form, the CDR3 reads TGTGCCTGGAGTTGGACAGCCGGCACTGAAGCTTTCTTT. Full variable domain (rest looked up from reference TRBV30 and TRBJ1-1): SQTIHQWPATLVQPVGSPLSLECTVEGTSNPNLYWYRQAAGRGLQLLFYSVGIGQISSEVPQNLSASRPQDRQFILSSKKLLLSDSGFYLCAWSWTAGTEAFFGQGTRLTVV.